Listed below are T cell receptor beta chains from one sample, sequenced in a study of vaccination and CD4 T cells after COVID-19. What these receptors recognize is not known. TCRdb re-called the PCR reads with MiXCR, one entry per CDR3 protein. Of about 21,000 distinct CDR3 sequences listed, more than 45% were seen once; the top ten hold 13%. The sequencing used CD4+ T cells from blood, cultured in vitro, collected about 7 months after SARS-CoV-2 vaccination. The receptors stem from a human donor who had recovered from COVID-19. CDR3s include the opening cysteine and the closing phenylalanine or tryptophan. Fields, in order: J gene, V gene, CDR3 protein.

j_gene: TRBJ2-3
v_gene: TRBV7-2
CDR3aa: CASSLLRVDTQYF

j_gene: TRBJ1-2
v_gene: TRBV5-4
CDR3aa: CATRDRGHYGYTF

j_gene: TRBJ1-6
v_gene: TRBV20-1
CDR3aa: CSARVEGAGSPLHF

j_gene: TRBJ1-2
v_gene: TRBV20-1
CDR3aa: CSASRPTGFYGYTF

j_gene: TRBJ1-2
v_gene: TRBV6-4
CDR3aa: CASSDSTGGFGYGYTF

j_gene: TRBJ1-5
v_gene: TRBV7-8
CDR3aa: CASSLDRHSNQPQHF

j_gene: TRBJ2-5
v_gene: TRBV5-4
CDR3aa: CASSSVGVGQYF

j_gene: TRBJ2-5
v_gene: TRBV20-1
CDR3aa: CSAPGEVGETQYF

j_gene: TRBJ2-2
v_gene: TRBV24-1
CDR3aa: CATSEQGFLFF

j_gene: TRBJ2-7
v_gene: TRBV19
CDR3aa: CARGAGEQYF

j_gene: TRBJ1-1
v_gene: TRBV7-9
CDR3aa: CASSLTQANTEAFF

j_gene: TRBJ1-1
v_gene: TRBV27
CDR3aa: CASRRGREAFF

j_gene: TRBJ2-7
v_gene: TRBV6-5
CDR3aa: CASSYEKYEQYF

j_gene: TRBJ1-5
v_gene: TRBV20-1
CDR3aa: CSARARQGTLSNQPQHF

j_gene: TRBJ1-1
v_gene: TRBV7-2
CDR3aa: CASSSDRVTYSTEAFF

j_gene: TRBJ2-7
v_gene: TRBV6-1
CDR3aa: CASREAGGAYEQYF

j_gene: TRBJ1-5
v_gene: TRBV20-1
CDR3aa: CSAKGGNQPQHF

j_gene: TRBJ1-1
v_gene: TRBV10-3
CDR3aa: CAISDRTILNTEAFF

j_gene: TRBJ2-5
v_gene: TRBV19
CDR3aa: CASSRGLAAETQYF

j_gene: TRBJ1-1
v_gene: TRBV6-1
CDR3aa: CASSVFAGTGGTEAFF

j_gene: TRBJ2-5
v_gene: TRBV19
CDR3aa: CASSTTSRETQYF

j_gene: TRBJ1-1
v_gene: TRBV20-1
CDR3aa: CSARERAEAFF

j_gene: TRBJ2-5
v_gene: TRBV19
CDR3aa: CASSPGVVRLRETQYF

j_gene: TRBJ1-1
v_gene: TRBV6-5
CDR3aa: CASSYGYGEGTEAFF

j_gene: TRBJ1-1
v_gene: TRBV6-1
CDR3aa: CASLAGGTNTEAFF

j_gene: TRBJ2-5
v_gene: TRBV5-1
CDR3aa: CASSSPDQETQYF

j_gene: TRBJ2-5
v_gene: TRBV20-1
CDR3aa: CSARGAGGETQYF

j_gene: TRBJ1-6
v_gene: TRBV20-1
CDR3aa: CSAEGEEGSPLHF

j_gene: TRBJ2-5
v_gene: TRBV7-6
CDR3aa: CASSLNLAGEETQYF

j_gene: TRBJ1-2
v_gene: TRBV4-3
CDR3aa: CASSSQTGDYYGYTF

j_gene: TRBJ1-6
v_gene: TRBV5-1
CDR3aa: CASSSGTGGSPLHF

j_gene: TRBJ1-2
v_gene: TRBV27
CDR3aa: CASSTGTYYGYTF

j_gene: TRBJ2-3
v_gene: TRBV20-1
CDR3aa: CSAGKGGTSTDTQYF

j_gene: TRBJ1-6
v_gene: TRBV20-1
CDR3aa: CSARDSRTGGNSPLHF

j_gene: TRBJ2-7
v_gene: TRBV18
CDR3aa: CASSGYWASSSYEQYF

j_gene: TRBJ1-2
v_gene: TRBV4-3
CDR3aa: CASSPPIGGYGYTF

j_gene: TRBJ1-5
v_gene: TRBV6-1
CDR3aa: CASSGFGQGVGQPQHF

j_gene: TRBJ2-7
v_gene: TRBV20-1
CDR3aa: CSARDLGQGGEQYF

j_gene: TRBJ1-6
v_gene: TRBV4-2
CDR3aa: CASSPLGRTNSPLHF

j_gene: TRBJ1-2
v_gene: TRBV6-2/TRBV6-3
CDR3aa: CASTRQIEIGYGYTF

j_gene: TRBJ2-3
v_gene: TRBV6-1
CDR3aa: CATRGGGSTDTQYF

j_gene: TRBJ1-5
v_gene: TRBV7-9
CDR3aa: CASSLGSRGGNQPQHF

j_gene: TRBJ2-5
v_gene: TRBV19
CDR3aa: CASMDSGGAAETQYF

j_gene: TRBJ1-2
v_gene: TRBV2
CDR3aa: CASRGPGWGYGYTF

j_gene: TRBJ1-1
v_gene: TRBV6-1
CDR3aa: CASRFIRGTDTEAFF